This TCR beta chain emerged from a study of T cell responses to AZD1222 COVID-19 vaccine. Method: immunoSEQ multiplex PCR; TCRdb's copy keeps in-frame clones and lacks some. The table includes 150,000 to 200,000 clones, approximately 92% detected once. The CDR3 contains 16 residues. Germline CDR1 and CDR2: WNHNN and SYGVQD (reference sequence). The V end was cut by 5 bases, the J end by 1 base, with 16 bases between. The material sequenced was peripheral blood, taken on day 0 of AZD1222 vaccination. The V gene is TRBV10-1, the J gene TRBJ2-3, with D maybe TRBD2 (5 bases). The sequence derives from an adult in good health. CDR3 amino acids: CASSPTPWERTDTQYF. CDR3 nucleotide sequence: TGCGCCAGCAGTCCAACGCCGTGGGAGCGCACAGATACGCAGTATTTT.